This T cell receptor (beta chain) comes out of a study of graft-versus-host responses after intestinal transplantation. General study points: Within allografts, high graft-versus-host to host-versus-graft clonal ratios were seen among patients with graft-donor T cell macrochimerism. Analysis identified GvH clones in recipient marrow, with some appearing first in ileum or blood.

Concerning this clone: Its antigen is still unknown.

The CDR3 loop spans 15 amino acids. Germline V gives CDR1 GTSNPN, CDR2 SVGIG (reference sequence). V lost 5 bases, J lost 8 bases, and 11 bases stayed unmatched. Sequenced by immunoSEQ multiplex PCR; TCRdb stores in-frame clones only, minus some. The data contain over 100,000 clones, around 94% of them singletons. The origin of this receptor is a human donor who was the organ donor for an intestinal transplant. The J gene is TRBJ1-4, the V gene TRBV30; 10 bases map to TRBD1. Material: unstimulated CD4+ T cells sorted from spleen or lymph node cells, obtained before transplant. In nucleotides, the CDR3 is TGTGCCTGGGGTTCGGGAGGACAGGGGGGCGAAAAACTGTTTTTT. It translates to CAWGSGGQGGEKLFF.